A selection of T cell receptor beta chains follows, all from one sample in a study of early T cells in non-severe SARS-CoV-2 infection. Via MiXCR, TCRdb re-called the 5' RACE reads, giving one row per CDR3 protein. The sample carries roughly 83,000 distinct CDR3 sequences, more than 10% recorded once. Sample: whole blood, taken at baseline. These receptors all come from an adult who was a healthcare worker with PCR-confirmed SARS-CoV-2 infection or an uninfected control (not recorded which). Both conserved end residues are part of each CDR3. D genes are given only for firm matches. Expanded clones get a size class; other rows say once, few or many, or leave the size out.

j_call | v_call | clone_size | d_call | cdr3_length | cdr3_aa | cdr3_nt
TRBJ1-1 | TRBV6-1 | many | - | 13 | CASTLRGDTEAFF | TGTGCCAGCACTCTCCGAGGCGACACTGAAGCTTTCTTT
TRBJ1-4 | TRBV6-5 | - | - | 17 | CASSYRSVGRGGEKLFF | TGTGCCAGCAGTTACCGCTCGGTCGGGAGGGGAGGCGAAAAACTGTTTTTT
TRBJ2-2 | TRBV20-1 | few | TRBD2 | 15 | CSARAAGLHTGELFF | TGCAGTGCTAGAGCAGCGGGGTTACACACCGGGGAGCTGTTTTTT
TRBJ1-1 | TRBV11-2 | many | - | 17 | CASSLDRMGWEHSEAFF | TGTGCCAGCAGCTTAGATCGAATGGGGTGGGAGCATAGTGAAGCTTTCTTT
TRBJ2-5 | TRBV29-1 | - | TRBD2 | 14 | CSVVGLAGIRAQYF | TGCAGCGTCGTTGGACTAGCGGGGATTCGGGCCCAGTACTTC
TRBJ1-6 | TRBV2 | - | - | 13 | CAIVRRGHNSLHF | TGTGCCATCGTCAGACGGGGTCATAATTCCCTCCACTTT
TRBJ1-6 | TRBV5-1 | few | TRBD1 | 13 | CASGGTGEQPLHF | TGCGCCAGCGGTGGGACAGGGGAACAACCCCTCCACTTT
TRBJ2-3 | TRBV7-3 | many | TRBD2 | 16 | CASSLGLAGVTDTQYF | TGTGCCAGCAGCTTGGGACTAGCGGGAGTCACAGATACGCAGTATTTT
TRBJ1-3 | TRBV15 | many | - | 15 | CATSRGDRLGNTIYF | TGTGCCACCAGCAGAGGGGACCGTCTTGGAAACACCATATATTTT
TRBJ1-5 | TRBV6-6 | - | - | 14 | CASILGGSNQPQHF | TGTGCCAGCATTCTCGGGGGTAGCAATCAGCCCCAGCATTTT
TRBJ2-2 | TRBV14 | many | TRBD1 | 20 | CASSQKGQGVGTLNTGELFF | TGTGCCAGCAGCCAAAAGGGACAGGGGGTAGGGACGCTGAACACCGGGGAGCTGTTTTTT
TRBJ1-3 | TRBV7-6 | - | TRBD1 | 15 | CASSLTGGAGNTIYF | TGTGCCAGCAGCCTCACAGGGGGCGCAGGAAACACCATATATTTT
TRBJ1-1 | TRBV10-3 | few | - | 13 | CAIREPDNTEAFF | TGTGCCATCAGGGAACCGGACAACACTGAAGCTTTCTTT
TRBJ2-5 | TRBV19 | many | - | 14 | CASSIGRGQETQYF | TGTGCCAGTAGTATAGGGAGGGGGCAAGAGACCCAGTACTTC
TRBJ2-5 | TRBV13 | - | TRBD2 | 14 | CASSFSGRAETQYF | TGTGCCAGCAGCTTTTCCGGGAGGGCTGAGACCCAGTACTTC
TRBJ2-7 | TRBV20-1 | few | - | 12 | CSARSGIYEQYF | TGCAGTGCTAGATCCGGTATCTACGAGCAGTACTTC
TRBJ2-5 | TRBV3-1 | - | TRBD1 | 13 | CASRDRGRETQYF | TGTGCCAGCCGGGACAGGGGTCGAGAGACCCAGTACTTC
TRBJ2-7 | TRBV11-2 | - | TRBD1 | 17 | CASSRRSRDRGIYEQYF | TGTGCCAGCAGCCGACGTTCCCGGGACAGGGGTATCTACGAGCAGTACTTC
TRBJ2-1 | TRBV11-2 | - | - | 13 | CASSARAYNEQFF | TGTGCCAGCAGCGCGAGAGCCTACAATGAGCAGTTCTTC
TRBJ1-2 | TRBV18 | few | - | 14 | CASSPLKSPYGYTF | TGTGCCAGCTCACCACTAAAGTCACCCTATGGCTACACCTTC
TRBJ2-6 | TRBV18 | few | TRBD1 | 18 | CASSRYRGRESGANVLTF | TGTGCCAGCTCACGATACAGGGGGCGCGAGTCTGGGGCCAACGTCCTGACTTTC
TRBJ2-1 | TRBV7-3 | many | - | 15 | CASSLSGSSYNEQFF | TGTGCCAGCAGCCTAAGCGGGTCCTCCTACAATGAGCAGTTCTTC
TRBJ2-1 | TRBV6-5 | - | - | 15 | CASSYSPPLGNEQFF | TGTGCCAGCAGTTACAGTCCCCCCTTGGGCAATGAGCAGTTCTTC
TRBJ2-5 | TRBV3-1 | few | - | 14 | CASSPPEGGETQYF | TGTGCCAGCAGCCCACCGGAGGGGGGAGAGACCCAGTACTTC
TRBJ2-1 | TRBV12-3/TRBV12-4 | few | TRBD2 | 13 | CATRTSGYNEQFF | TGTGCCACTCGGACTAGCGGCTACAATGAGCAGTTCTTC
TRBJ2-7 | TRBV11-2 | many | - | 14 | CASSLATGSYEQYF | TGTGCCAGCAGCTTAGCAACAGGATCCTACGAGCAGTACTTC
TRBJ1-1 | TRBV10-3 | few | - | 13 | CAIISQGNTEAFF | TGTGCCATCATTAGCCAGGGGAACACTGAAGCTTTCTTT
TRBJ2-7 | TRBV3-1 | many | - | 11 | CASSQGLEQYF | TGTGCCAGCAGCCAAGGACTAGAGCAGTACTTC
TRBJ2-2 | TRBV7-3 | many | - | 17 | CASSGPRGGEDTGELFF | TGTGCCAGCAGCGGACCGAGAGGAGGGGAAGACACCGGGGAGCTGTTTTTT
TRBJ1-6 | TRBV15 | - | - | 15 | CATSRGGKQYSPLHF | TGTGCCACCAGCAGAGGGGGAAAACAATATTCACCCCTCCACTTT
TRBJ1-4 | TRBV11-2 | few | - | 11 | CASGYGVKLFF | TGTGCCAGCGGTTACGGGGTAAAACTGTTTTTT
TRBJ1-1 | TRBV3-1 | few | - | 13 | CASSLKLNTEAFF | TGTGCCAGCAGCCTAAAGTTGAACACTGAAGCTTTCTTT
TRBJ1-1 | TRBV5-4 | few | - | 15 | CASSLGGAVNTEAFF | TGTGCCAGCAGCTTGGGAGGCGCCGTGAACACTGAAGCTTTCTTT
TRBJ1-3 | TRBV20-1 | many | TRBD1 | 16 | CSARAGGPFSGNTIYF | TGCAGTGCCAGAGCAGGGGGCCCCTTCTCTGGAAACACCATATATTTT
TRBJ2-1 | TRBV7-6 | - | TRBD1 | 16 | CASSFSPGQAYNEQFF | TGTGCCAGCAGTTTTTCGCCAGGACAGGCCTACAATGAGCAGTTCTTC
TRBJ2-7 | TRBV27 | - | - | 14 | CASSSSGRIYEQYF | TGTGCCAGCAGTTCCTCAGGGAGGATCTACGAGCAGTACTTC
TRBJ2-7 | TRBV7-9 | few | - | 15 | CASSRERVTQYEQYF | TGTGCCAGCAGCCGCGAACGGGTTACCCAGTACGAGCAGTACTTC
TRBJ2-4 | TRBV15 | - | TRBD1 | 14 | CATRTGVGVGIQYF | TGTGCCACCAGGACAGGGGTAGGGGTAGGCATTCAGTACTTC
TRBJ2-7 | TRBV10-3 | - | TRBD1 | 15 | CAIRIDRGRSYEQYF | TGTGCCATCAGAATAGACAGGGGAAGGTCCTACGAGCAGTACTTC
TRBJ2-7 | TRBV14 | many | - | 12 | CASSQDSYEQYF | TGTGCCAGCAGCCAGGACAGCTACGAGCAGTACTTC
TRBJ1-5 | TRBV27 | - | - | 13 | CASREEFRQPQHF | TGTGCCAGCAGGGAGGAGTTTCGTCAGCCCCAGCATTTT
TRBJ1-1 | TRBV12-3/TRBV12-4 | few | - | 11 | CASSSRDVAFF | TGTGCCAGCAGTAGCCGGGACGTGGCTTTCTTT
TRBJ2-2 | TRBV5-5 | - | TRBD2 | 15 | CASSKPGLDTGELFF | TGTGCCAGCAGTAAGCCGGGACTAGACACCGGGGAGCTGTTTTTT
TRBJ2-4 | TRBV12-3/TRBV12-4 | - | TRBD1 | 13 | CASSITGGRDQYF | TGTGCCAGCAGCATTACAGGGGGCCGGGATCAGTACTTC
TRBJ1-1 | TRBV7-9 | - | TRBD1 | 14 | CASSQGQPNTEAFF | TGTGCCAGCAGCCAGGGACAGCCGAACACTGAAGCTTTCTTT
TRBJ2-7 | TRBV3-1 | - | TRBD2 | 14 | CASSQAGGPYEQYF | TGTGCCAGCAGCCAAGCGGGGGGGCCCTACGAGCAGTACTTC
TRBJ2-7 | TRBV4-2 | few | TRBD2 | 15 | CASSPIAGGTYEQYF | TGTGCCAGCAGCCCAATAGCGGGAGGGACCTACGAGCAGTACTTC
TRBJ1-1 | TRBV20-1 | many | TRBD1 | 12 | CSGRTGGSIAFF | TGCAGTGGACGGACAGGGGGCTCTATAGCTTTCTTT
TRBJ2-7 | TRBV2 | - | TRBD2 | 13 | CASRRGETYEQYF | TGTGCCAGCAGGCGGGGGGAAACCTACGAGCAGTACTTC
TRBJ1-1 | TRBV21-1 | few | - | 13 | CASSTYPQPEAFF | TGTGCCAGCAGCACCTACCCCCAGCCTGAAGCTTTCTTT
TRBJ2-5 | TRBV7-2 | few | TRBD2 | 16 | CASSLGAGVLPETQYF | TGTGCCAGCAGCTTAGGGGCGGGGGTCCTTCCAGAGACCCAGTACTTC